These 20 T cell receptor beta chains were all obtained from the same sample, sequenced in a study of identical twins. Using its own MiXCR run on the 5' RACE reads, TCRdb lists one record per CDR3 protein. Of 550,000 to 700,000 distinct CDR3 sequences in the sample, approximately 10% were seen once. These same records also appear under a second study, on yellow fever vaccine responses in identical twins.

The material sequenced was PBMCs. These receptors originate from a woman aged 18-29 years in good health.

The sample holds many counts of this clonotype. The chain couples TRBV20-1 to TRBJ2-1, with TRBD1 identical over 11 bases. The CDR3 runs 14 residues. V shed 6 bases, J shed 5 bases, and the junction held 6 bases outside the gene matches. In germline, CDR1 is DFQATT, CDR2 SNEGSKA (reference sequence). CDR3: CSARGDRGNNEQFF. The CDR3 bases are TGCAGTGCCAGGGGGGACAGGGGGAACAATGAGCAGTTCTTC.

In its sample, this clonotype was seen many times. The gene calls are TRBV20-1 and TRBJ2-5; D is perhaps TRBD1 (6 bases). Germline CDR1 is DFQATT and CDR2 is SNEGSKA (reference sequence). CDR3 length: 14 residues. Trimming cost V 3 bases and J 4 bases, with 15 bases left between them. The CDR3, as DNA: TGCAGTGCTAGTATACAGGGATTCGTAGAGACCCAGTACTTC. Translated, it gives CSASIQGFVETQYF.

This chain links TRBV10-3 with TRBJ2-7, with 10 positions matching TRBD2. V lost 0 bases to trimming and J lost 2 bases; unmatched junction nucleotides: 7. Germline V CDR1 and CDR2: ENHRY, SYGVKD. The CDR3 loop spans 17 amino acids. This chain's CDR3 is CAISESTSGPRPYEQYF. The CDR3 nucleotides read TGTGCCATCAGTGAGTCGACTAGCGGGCCGCGACCCTACGAGCAGTACTTC.

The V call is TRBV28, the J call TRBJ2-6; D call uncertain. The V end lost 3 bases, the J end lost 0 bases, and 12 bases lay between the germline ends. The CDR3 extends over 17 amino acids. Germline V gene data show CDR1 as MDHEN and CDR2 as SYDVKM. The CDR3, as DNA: TGTGCCAGCAGTTTTTGGGCCAGCCCCTCTGGGGCCAACGTCCTGACTTTC. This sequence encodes CASSFWASPSGANVLTF.

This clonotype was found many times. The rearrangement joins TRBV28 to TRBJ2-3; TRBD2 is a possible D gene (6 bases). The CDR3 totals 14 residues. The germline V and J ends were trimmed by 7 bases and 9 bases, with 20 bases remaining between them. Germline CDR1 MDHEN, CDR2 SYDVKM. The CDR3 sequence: CASITGGKSGTQYF. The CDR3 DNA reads TGTGCCAGCATCACGGGCGGGAAGTCAGGGACGCAGTATTTT.

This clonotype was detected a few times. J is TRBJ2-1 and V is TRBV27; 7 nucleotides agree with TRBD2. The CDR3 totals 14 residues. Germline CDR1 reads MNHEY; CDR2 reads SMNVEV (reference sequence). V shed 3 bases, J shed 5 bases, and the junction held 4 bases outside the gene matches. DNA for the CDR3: TGTGCCAGCAGTTTCGGGACTAACCACAATGAGCAGTTCTTC. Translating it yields CASSFGTNHNEQFF.

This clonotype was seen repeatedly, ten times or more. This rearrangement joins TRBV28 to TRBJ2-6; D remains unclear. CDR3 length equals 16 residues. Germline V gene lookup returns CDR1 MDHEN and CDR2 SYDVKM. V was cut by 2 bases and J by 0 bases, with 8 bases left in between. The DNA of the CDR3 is TGTGCCAGCAGTTTAGGGCAGAGCTCTGGGGCCAACGTCCTGACTTTC. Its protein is CASSLGQSSGANVLTF. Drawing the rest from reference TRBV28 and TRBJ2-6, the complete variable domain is DVKVTQSSRYLVKRTGEKVFLECVQDMDHENMFWYRQDPGLGLRLIYFSYDVKMKEKGDIPEGYSVSREKKERFSLILESASTNQTSMYLCASSLGQSSGANVLTFGAGSRLTVL.

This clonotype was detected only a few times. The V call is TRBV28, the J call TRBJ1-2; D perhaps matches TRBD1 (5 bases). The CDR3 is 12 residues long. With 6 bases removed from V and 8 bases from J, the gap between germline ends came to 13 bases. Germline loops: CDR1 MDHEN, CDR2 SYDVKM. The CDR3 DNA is TGTGCCAGCAGAGAAACGGGGGGGGGCTACACCTTC. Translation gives CASRETGGGYTF.

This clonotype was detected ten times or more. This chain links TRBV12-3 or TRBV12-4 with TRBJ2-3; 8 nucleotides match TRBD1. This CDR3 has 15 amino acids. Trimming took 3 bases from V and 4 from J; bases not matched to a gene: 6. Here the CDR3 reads CASSFSRGRADTQYF. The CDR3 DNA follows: TGTGCCAGCAGTTTTTCCAGGGGGCGCGCAGATACGCAGTATTTT.

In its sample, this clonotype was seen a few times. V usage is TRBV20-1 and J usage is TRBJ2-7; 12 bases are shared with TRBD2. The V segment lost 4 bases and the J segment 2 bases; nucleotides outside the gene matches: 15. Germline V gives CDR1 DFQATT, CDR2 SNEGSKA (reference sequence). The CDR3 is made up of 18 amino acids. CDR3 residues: CSAISGTSGFGSTYEQYF. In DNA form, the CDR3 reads TGCAGTGCTATCTCCGGGACTAGCGGGTTCGGGTCGACCTACGAGCAGTACTTC.

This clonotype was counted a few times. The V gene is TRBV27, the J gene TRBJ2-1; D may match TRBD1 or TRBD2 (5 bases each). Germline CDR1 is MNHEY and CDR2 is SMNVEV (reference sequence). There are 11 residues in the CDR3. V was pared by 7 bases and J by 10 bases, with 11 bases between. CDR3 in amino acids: CASNFRDEQFF. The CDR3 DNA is TGTGCCAGCAACTTCCGGGACGAGCAGTTCTTC.

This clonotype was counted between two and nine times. The CDR3 loop reads CASSLGQSQTGELFF. The CDR3 bases are TGTGCCAGCAGTCTGGGACAGTCGCAAACCGGGGAGCTGTTTTTT. The chain recombines TRBV6-4 with TRBJ2-2; 7 nucleotides match TRBD1. The junction had 8 bases not matched to a gene; V was cut back by 5 bases and J by 5 bases. Germline-derived CDR1 and CDR2 are MRHNA and SNTAGT. The CDR3 is 15 amino acids.

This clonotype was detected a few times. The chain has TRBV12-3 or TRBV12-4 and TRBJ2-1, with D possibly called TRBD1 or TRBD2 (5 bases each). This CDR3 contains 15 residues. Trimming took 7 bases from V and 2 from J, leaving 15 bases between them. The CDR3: CASTQLLGAYNEQFF. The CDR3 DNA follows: TGTGCCAGCACCCAATTGTTGGGGGCCTACAATGAGCAGTTCTTC.

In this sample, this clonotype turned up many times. The CDR3 protein is CAISADGGSGYTF. The CDR3 DNA follows: TGTGCCATCAGTGCCGACGGGGGCAGTGGCTACACCTTC. The V gene is TRBV10-3, the J gene TRBJ1-2; tentative D call: TRBD1 (6 bases). CDR1 and CDR2 from the germline V gene are ENHRY and SYGVKD. Deletions cut 4 bases from V and 7 bases from J, with 13 bases between. The length of the CDR3 is 13 residues.

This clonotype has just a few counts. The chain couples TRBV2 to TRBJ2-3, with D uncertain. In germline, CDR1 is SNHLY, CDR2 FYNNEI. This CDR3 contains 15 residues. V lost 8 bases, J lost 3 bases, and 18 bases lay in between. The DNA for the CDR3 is TGTGCCAGCCTAGAGCAGCCCTCCCCAACAGATACGCAGTATTTT. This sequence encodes CASLEQPSPTDTQYF.

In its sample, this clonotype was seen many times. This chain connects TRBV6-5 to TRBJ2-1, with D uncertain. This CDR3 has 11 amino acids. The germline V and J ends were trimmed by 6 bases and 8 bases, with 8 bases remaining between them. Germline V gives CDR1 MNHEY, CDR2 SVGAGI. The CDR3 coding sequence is TGTGCCAGCAGCCAAGGACATGAGCAGTTCTTC. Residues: CASSQGHEQFF.

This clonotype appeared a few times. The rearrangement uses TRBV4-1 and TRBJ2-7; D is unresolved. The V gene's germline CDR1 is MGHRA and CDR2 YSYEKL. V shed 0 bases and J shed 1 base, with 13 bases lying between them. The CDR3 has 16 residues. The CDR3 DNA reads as TGCGCCAGCAGCCAAGAGGGCCCGGCAGGATCCTACGAGCAGTACTTC. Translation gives CASSQEGPAGSYEQYF.

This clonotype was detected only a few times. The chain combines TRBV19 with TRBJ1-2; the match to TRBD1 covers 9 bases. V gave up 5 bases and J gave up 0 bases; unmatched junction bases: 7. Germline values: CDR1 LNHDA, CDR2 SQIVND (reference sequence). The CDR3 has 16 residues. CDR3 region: CASSDTGQGPNYGYTF. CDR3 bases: TGTGCCAGTAGTGATACGGGACAGGGTCCTAACTATGGCTACACCTTC. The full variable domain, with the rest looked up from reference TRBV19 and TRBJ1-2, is DGGITQSPKYLFRKEGQNVTLSCEQNLNHDAMYWYRQDPGQGLRLIYYSQIVNDFQKGDIAEGYSVSREKKESFPLTVTSAQKNPTAFYLCASSDTGQGPNYGYTFGSGTRLTVV.

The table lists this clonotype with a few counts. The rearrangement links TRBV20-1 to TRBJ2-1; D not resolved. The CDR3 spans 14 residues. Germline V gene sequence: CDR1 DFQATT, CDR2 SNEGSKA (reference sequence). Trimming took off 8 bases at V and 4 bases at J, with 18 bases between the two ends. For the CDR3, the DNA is TGCAGTCCTCAGGTCGGACCACTTTACAATGAGCAGTTCTTC. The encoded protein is CSPQVGPLYNEQFF.

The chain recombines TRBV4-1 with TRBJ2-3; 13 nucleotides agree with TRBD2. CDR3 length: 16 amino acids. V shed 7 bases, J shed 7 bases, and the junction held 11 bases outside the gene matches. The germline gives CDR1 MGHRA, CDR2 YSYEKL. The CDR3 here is CASKNQGLAGENTQYF. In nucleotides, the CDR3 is TGCGCCAGCAAAAACCAAGGACTAGCGGGAGAGAATACGCAGTATTTT.